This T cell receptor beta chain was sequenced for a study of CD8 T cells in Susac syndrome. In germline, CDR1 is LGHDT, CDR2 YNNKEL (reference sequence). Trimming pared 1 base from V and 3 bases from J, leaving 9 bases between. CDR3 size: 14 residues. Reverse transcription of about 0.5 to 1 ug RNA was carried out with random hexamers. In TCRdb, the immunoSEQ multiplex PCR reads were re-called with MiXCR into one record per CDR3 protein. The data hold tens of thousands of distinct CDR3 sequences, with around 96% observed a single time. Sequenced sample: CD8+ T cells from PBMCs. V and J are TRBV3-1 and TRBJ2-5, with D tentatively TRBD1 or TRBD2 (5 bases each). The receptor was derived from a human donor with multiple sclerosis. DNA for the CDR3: TGTGCCAGCAGCCAAGGGGACGGAAAAGAGACCCAGTACTTC. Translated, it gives CASSQGDGKETQYF.